A single sample gave rise to the 6 T cell receptor beta chains below, sequenced in a study of blood T cell repertoires in COVID-19. Profiling relied on immunoSEQ multiplex PCR, and the TCRdb table lists in-frame clones only, not all of them. The data contain around 310,000 clones, about 91% of them singletons. Sequencing input: peripheral blood. These receptors all stem from a woman aged 60-70 years with acute or convalescent COVID-19.

The chain recombines TRBV18 with TRBJ2-7, with no clear D. From germline, CDR1 is KGHSH and CDR2 LQKENI. The length of the CDR3 is 13 residues. The V end was cut by 3 bases, the J end by 1 base, with 7 bases between. CDR3 sequence (DNA): TGTGCCAGCTCACCGTCGCAGTCCTACGAGCAGTACTTC. It specifies CASSPSQSYEQYF.

The V and J genes are TRBV28 and TRBJ1-6; no reliable D call. The CDR3 has 13 amino acids. V gave up 2 bases and J gave up 6 bases, with 5 bases separating them. Germline values: CDR1 MDHEN, CDR2 SYDVKM. The CDR3 DNA is TGTGCCAGCAGTTTAGGCTCTAATTCACCCCTCCACTTT. Its protein is CASSLGSNSPLHF.

The chain employs TRBV3-1 (or the pseudogene TRBV3-2) and TRBJ2-3, with 9 nucleotides matching TRBD1. This CDR3 is built from 16 residues. Germline assignment: CDR1 LGHDT and CDR2 YNNKEL (reference sequence). V gave up 4 bases and J gave up 5 bases; unmatched junction bases: 10. CDR3 coding DNA: TGTGCCAGCAGCCTGGGACAGGGCGCGGCGGGAGATACGCAGTATTTT. It encodes CASSLGQGAAGDTQYF.

This chain uses TRBV4-1 with TRBJ2-3; weak D call: TRBD2 (6 bases). The V end lost 5 bases, the J end lost 0 bases, and 12 bases lay between the germline ends. This CDR3 spans 15 amino acids. In germline, CDR1 is MGHRA, CDR2 YSYEKL. The CDR3 nucleotides are TGCGCCAGCAGCTATCTAGCGCCAAGCACAGATACGCAGTATTTT. It yields the protein CASSYLAPSTDTQYF.

This chain connects TRBV7-2 to TRBJ2-1; D possibly corresponds to TRBD1 (5 bases). V shed 10 bases and J shed 0 bases, with 13 bases lying between them. The CDR3 has 14 residues. Per the germline V gene, CDR1 is SGHTA and CDR2 is FQGNSA. The CDR3 nucleotides read TGTGCCACTTCAAGGGGCATCTCCTACAATGAGCAGTTCTTC. Its translation is CATSRGISYNEQFF.

The V gene is TRBV5-6, the J gene TRBJ1-6; 7 bases align to TRBD1. CDR3 size: 17 residues. Germline loops: CDR1 SGHDT, CDR2 YYEEEE. The V segment lost 5 bases and the J segment 0 bases; nucleotides outside the gene matches: 8. CDR3 sequence reads: CASRRTGDPSYNSPLHF. As DNA, the CDR3 is TGTGCCAGCAGACGAACAGGGGACCCCTCCTATAATTCACCCCTCCACTTT.